The rows below give T cell receptor beta chains drawn from one sample of a study of CD8 T cells in Susac syndrome. TCRdb reprocessed the immunoSEQ multiplex PCR reads via MiXCR and lists one record per CDR3 protein. The sample carries approximately 210,000 distinct CDR3 sequences, 94% recorded once. Material for sequencing was CD4+ T cells from PBMCs. The receptors shown here come from a human donor with Susac syndrome. The CDR3 runs from the conserved cysteine through the conserved F or W. D genes are given only for firm matches. Rows give clone size only sometimes, using once, few, many, or a class for an expanded clone.

clone size	V gene	D gene	J gene	CDR3 protein	CDR3 DNA
NA	TRBV4-3	NA	TRBJ2-3	CASSQDRSVGPDTQYF	TGCGCCAGCAGCCAAGATAGAAGTGTTGGCCCAGATACGCAGTATTTT
NA	TRBV6-6	TRBD1	TRBJ1-6	CASNPRTGGSSPLHF	TGTGCCAGCAATCCGAGGACAGGGGGTAGTTCACCCCTCCACTTT
once	TRBV19	NA	TRBJ2-2	CASSIVVLNTGELFF	TGTGCCAGTAGTATAGTCGTATTGAACACCGGGGAGCTGTTTTTT
NA	TRBV27	TRBD1	TRBJ1-5	CASSLGTGGSLSNQPQHF	TGTGCCAGCAGTTTAGGGACAGGGGGTTCGTTGAGCAATCAGCCCCAGCATTTT
NA	TRBV12-3/TRBV12-4	NA	TRBJ1-5	CASSLRAYFQHF	TGTGCCAGCAGTTTACGGGCCTACTTTCAGCATTTT
NA	TRBV29-1	NA	TRBJ1-4	CSLLEKLFF	TGCAGCCTTCTGGAAAAACTGTTTTTT
NA	TRBV18	NA	TRBJ2-1	CASSLGENEQFF	TGTGCCAGCTCATTGGGGGAAAATGAGCAGTTCTTC
NA	TRBV18	NA	TRBJ2-5	CASSPEVTSETQYF	TGTGCCAGCTCACCAGAGGTTACCTCAGAGACCCAGTACTTC
once	TRBV20-1	TRBD2	TRBJ2-1	CSAERGVNNEQFF	TGCAGTGCAGAGCGGGGAGTGAACAATGAGCAGTTCTTC
NA	TRBV20-1	NA	TRBJ1-3	CSARVGVDTIYF	TGCAGTGCTAGAGTCGGGGTGGACACCATATATTTT
NA	TRBV28	NA	TRBJ2-7	CASRATGSVEQYF	TGTGCCAGCAGAGCTACAGGGTCCGTCGAGCAGTACTTC
NA	TRBV6-2/TRBV6-3	TRBD1	TRBJ2-5	CASSGQGETQYF	TGTGCCAGCAGTGGACAGGGAGAGACCCAGTACTTC
NA	TRBV24-1	NA	TRBJ2-5	CATSDRDTLREETQYF	TGTGCCACCAGTGACCGGGACACCCTGCGGGAAGAGACCCAGTACTTC
NA	TRBV5-1	NA	TRBJ2-7	CASSLGDFGGEQYF	TGCGCCAGCAGCTTGGGGGATTTCGGGGGCGAGCAGTACTTC
NA	TRBV7-9	NA	TRBJ2-5	CASSFTSQETQYF	TGTGCCAGCAGCTTCACAAGCCAAGAGACCCAGTACTTC
NA	TRBV19	NA	TRBJ1-1	CASDGRQYTEAFF	TGTGCCAGTGATGGACGGCAGTACACTGAAGCTTTCTTT
NA	TRBV6-5	TRBD2	TRBJ2-1	CASSPPGGSYNEQFF	TGTGCCAGCAGTCCCCCGGGAGGGTCCTACAATGAGCAGTTCTTC
NA	TRBV7-2	TRBD2	TRBJ2-1	CASSSSSGGAHNEQFF	TGTGCCAGCAGTTCTTCTAGCGGGGGGGCCCACAATGAGCAGTTCTTC
NA	TRBV29-1	TRBD1	TRBJ1-2	CSVPARGRSNYGYTF	TGCAGCGTCCCCGCCAGGGGGCGCAGTAACTATGGCTACACCTTC
NA	TRBV20-1	TRBD1	TRBJ2-3	CSAIPGQGGTDTQYF	TGCAGTGCTATACCGGGACAGGGTGGGACAGATACGCAGTATTTT
NA	TRBV2	NA	TRBJ2-3	CASSEGTQYF	TGTGCCAGCAGTGAGGGTACGCAGTATTTT
NA	TRBV28	NA	TRBJ1-5	CACSREPQHF	TGTGCCTGCTCTCGGGAACCCCAGCATTTT
NA	TRBV7-2	NA	TRBJ2-3	CASSTSTDTQYF	TGTGCCAGCAGCACTAGCACAGATACGCAGTATTTT
NA	TRBV29-1	NA	TRBJ1-1	CSVVVGTLVAEAFF	TGCAGCGTTGTGGTTGGGACATTGGTTGCTGAAGCTTTCTTT
NA	TRBV28	NA	TRBJ2-1	CASSLRAGVNEQFF	TGTGCCAGCAGTTTAAGGGCAGGGGTAAATGAGCAGTTCTTC
NA	TRBV4-3	NA	TRBJ2-3	CASSSLRRLTDTQYF	TGCGCCAGCAGCTCTTTGCGGAGATTAACAGATACGCAGTATTTT